This entry describes one TCR beta chain. These data come from a study of blood T cell repertoires in COVID-19. Across the whole study: The study drew acute and convalescent COVID-19 samples from the United States, Italy and Spain. Sources were T cells, B-cell-depleted T cells, or PBMCs; the material itself was cDNA or gDNA.

The V gene lost 3 bases and the J gene lost 2 bases, with 16 bases spanning the gap. The length of the CDR3 is 16 residues. The germline CDR1 and CDR2 sequences are SGHRS and YFSETQ. In the original workflow: Counts of nucleated cells, estimated from reference gene primer amplification, were obtained. Assay used: immunoSEQ multiplex PCR; TCRdb lists only in-frame clones, some missing. V and J calls and clone size are those listed in that table; D and trimming were worked out from the DNA. The repertoire holds 200,000 to 250,000 clones, with around four fifths as singletons. This sequence joins TRBV5-1 and TRBJ2-3; a possible D gene is TRBD2 (6 bases). The clonotype originates from a woman aged 60-70 years who had recovered from COVID-19. The material sequenced was peripheral blood. As DNA, the CDR3 is TGCGCCAGCAGCTGGGGGGACGGTATGTTCACAGATACGCAGTATTTT. Translated, it gives CASSWGDGMFTDTQYF. The full variable domain, in which reference TRBV5-1 and TRBJ2-3 provide the parts outside the CDR3, is KAGVTQTPRYLIKTRGQQVTLSCSPISGHRSVSWYQQTPGQGLQFLFEYFSETQRNKGNFPGRFSGRQFSNSRSEMNVSTLELGDSALYLCASSWGDGMFTDTQYFGPGTRLTVL.